This T cell receptor (beta chain) is from a study of shared clonotypes between healthy human individuals. At the level of the study: CD4 naive and CD4 memory each took three plates per donor, while CD8 naive took two and CD8 memory one.

Once extracted for a subset, genomic DNA was divided evenly among several immunoSEQ plates. Profiling relied on immunoSEQ multiplex PCR, and the TCRdb table lists in-frame clones only, not all of them. Found here are fewer than 1.6 million clones, just under 99% of them singletons; the top ten hold roughly 0.36%. The germline V gene encodes CDR1 SGHTA and CDR2 FQGNSA. Trimming at V came to 3 bases and at J to 4 bases, leaving 6 bases not matched to a gene. The length of the CDR3 is 15 residues. Sequences were obtained from naive CD4+ T cells sorted from blood. The subset denotes: CD45RA+ positively selected. This clonotype was sampled from a man under 40 in good health. J is TRBJ2-5 and V is TRBV7-2, with 9 positions matching TRBD2. The CDR3 sequence: CASSFSGRAGETQYF. In nucleotides, the CDR3 is TGTGCCAGCAGCTTTAGCGGGAGAGCTGGAGAGACCCAGTACTTC. Based on the CDR3 plus reference TRBV7-2 and TRBJ2-5, the full variable domain is GAGVSQSPSNKVTEKGKDVELRCDPISGHTALYWYRQSLGQGLEFLIYFQGNSAPDKSGLPSDRFSAERTGGSVSTLTIQRTQQEDSAVYLCASSFSGRAGETQYFGPGTRLLVL.